The entry below describes one T cell receptor beta chain. Its target is unknown. The source of the sample is a study of vaccination and CD4 T cells after COVID-19. For the study at large: Sampling after COVID took place at a median of about 91 days (range 35 to 161) following diagnosis. Cultures that served as controls received a CEFX pool, an HIV-1 Nef pool, or no peptide. Findings of the study overall: Spike mono-reactivity held for 304 of 307 vaccine-specific clones in convalescent patients.

The CDR3 has 13 residues. V lost 0 bases and J lost 7, with 7 bases in between. Germline loops: CDR1 LNHNV, CDR2 YYDKDF (reference sequence). Treatment defined: approximately nine-day PBMC culture with coronavirus spike peptide pools or control peptides (ViraFEST assay). With peptide pools, ViraFEST first expanded antigen-specific T cells and afterwards sequenced their TCRs. The Oncomine TCR Beta short-read assay was applied to DNA of cultured CD4+ T cells. A single record per CDR3 protein comes from TCRdb applying MiXCR to the PCR reads. The table records 14,000 to 15,000 distinct CDR3 sequences, 48% of them present only once.

The chain joins TRBV15 to TRBJ2-1; D is uncertain. Sequenced material: CD4+ T cells from blood, cultured in vitro. The source is a human donor who had recovered from COVID-19. In DNA form, the CDR3 reads TGTGCCACCAGCAGAGATCTGACAAATGAGCAGTTCTTC. Protein product: CATSRDLTNEQFF.